Described below is a single TCR beta chain sequence and its context. The data stem from a study of shared T cell receptors in the human thymus. There are 15 residues in the CDR3. Deletions cut 4 bases from V and 4 bases from J, with 16 bases between. CDR1 and CDR2 (germline): LGHNA, YSLEER. Produced via immunoSEQ multiplex PCR; TCRdb's table is partial and in-frame only. The table shows around 340,000 clones, with 95% occurring only once. The chain uses TRBV4-3 and TRBJ1-1; no clear D gene. What was sequenced was thymocytes. This TCR was sampled from a human donor. CDR3 loop: CASSPREELVTEAFF. The CDR3 coding sequence is TGCGCCAGCAGCCCCCGGGAGGAGTTAGTCACTGAAGCTTTCTTT.